The 22 T cell receptor beta chains listed next were all sequenced from one sample in a study of T cells in Graves' hyperthyroidism and ophthalmopathy. RNA transcripts gave rise to amplified TCR beta CDR3 regions. In the first-round RT-PCR of the TCR CDR3, the HTBI primer set was used. MiXCR was run by TCRdb on the multiplex PCR reads, yielding one entry per CDR3 protein. The repertoire includes 450,000 to 600,000 distinct CDR3 sequences, just under 20% of them detected once, and less than 55% sits in the top ten. Specimen: blood. These receptors were taken from a middle-aged man with Graves' ophthalmopathy.

This clonotype occurred a few times. The gene calls are TRBV19 and TRBJ2-7, with 10 positions matching TRBD2. The V gene's germline CDR1 is LNHDA and CDR2 SQIVND (reference sequence). The CDR3 extends over 15 amino acids. The J segment lost 1 base and the V segment lost 7 bases, leaving 7 bases of the junction unmatched. The CDR3 spells CASKKGLASSYEQYF. DNA of the CDR3: TGTGCCAGTAAGAAGGGACTAGCGAGTTCCTACGAGCAGTACTTC.

This rearrangement joins TRBV9 to TRBJ2-3; 14 bases fit TRBD2. This CDR3 region has 16 residues. Looked up from germline, CDR1 is SGDLS and CDR2 is YYNGEE. The ends lost 4 bases at V and 6 bases at J; junction bases unmatched: 7. The CDR3 reads CASSRGLAGAFDTQYF. As DNA, the CDR3 is TGTGCCAGCAGCCGGGGACTAGCGGGAGCTTTTGATACGCAGTATTTT.

Many counts were recorded for this clonotype. The V call is TRBV7-3, the J call TRBJ1-1; D is uncertain. The germline V gene encodes CDR1 SGHTA and CDR2 FQGTGA. The CDR3 extends over 13 amino acids. The ends were cut back, 3 bases at V and 4 bases at J, with 9 bases in the middle. DNA for the CDR3: TGTGCCAGCAGCTTGGCCGCGGGCACTGAAGCTTTCTTT. It yields the protein CASSLAAGTEAFF.

This clonotype was recorded a few times. This sequence joins TRBV6-1 and TRBJ2-3, with 7 bases lining up with TRBD2. Germline V gene lookup returns CDR1 MNHNS and CDR2 SASEGT. V was clipped by 2 bases and J by 4 bases; unmatched bases: 9. This CDR3 has 16 amino acids. CDR3 sequence reads: CASSEFGGGKADTQYF. The CDR3 nucleotides are TGTGCCAGCAGTGAATTCGGCGGGGGAAAAGCAGATACGCAGTATTTT.

The J gene is TRBJ2-5, the V gene TRBV4-1; D call uncertain. The CDR3 has 17 amino acids. CDR1 and CDR2 from the germline V gene are MGHRA and YSYEKL. Deletions cut 2 bases from V and 1 base from J, with 17 bases between. The CDR3 reads CASSQTLGGATQETQYF. CDR3 nucleotide sequence: TGCGCCAGCAGCCAAACCCTGGGTGGAGCGACCCAAGAGACCCAGTACTTC.

A few counts support this clonotype. V and J are TRBV10-3 and TRBJ2-3, with D tentatively TRBD2 (5 bases). V dropped 0 bases and J dropped 4 bases, with 14 bases sitting between them. This CDR3 spans 16 amino acids. In germline, CDR1 is ENHRY, CDR2 SYGVKD. CDR3 nucleotide sequence: TGTGCCATCAGTGAGTCGGGATTAGCGTTTTCAGATACGCAGTATTTT. Residues: CAISESGLAFSDTQYF.

The V and J genes are TRBV19 and TRBJ1-6; 7 positions agree with TRBD1. The CDR3 contains 15 residues. V lost 5 bases and J lost 8; bases outside the gene matches: 9. CDR1 is LNHDA, CDR2 SQIVND, per germline (reference sequence). The CDR3, as DNA: TGTGCCAGTAGTGCATCAGGGGGTAGCTATTCACCCCTCCACTTT. The encoded protein is CASSASGGSYSPLHF.

This clonotype was counted only a few times. Here the CDR3 reads CSARDMDRGTEAFF. The CDR3 nucleotides read TGCAGTGCTAGAGATATGGACAGGGGCACTGAAGCTTTCTTT. The rearrangement joins TRBV20-1 to TRBJ1-1; the match to TRBD1 covers 9 bases. Germline assignment: CDR1 DFQATT and CDR2 SNEGSKA (reference sequence). The trim removed 0 bases at V and 4 bases at J, leaving 3 bases unmatched. CDR3 length: 14 amino acids.

This clonotype showed up just a few times. Because it lacks the conserved phenylalanine or tryptophan at the end, this CDR3 is likely a read error. The chain recombines TRBV4-2 with TRBJ1-1, with D unclear. V was trimmed by 0 bases and J by 1 base, leaving 6 bases between them. Germline V CDR1 and CDR2: LGHNA, YNFKEQ. The CDR3 contains 14 residues. As DNA, the CDR3 is TGTGCCAGCAGCCAAGATGGCGGGAACACTGAAGCTTTCGTT. The encoded protein is CASSQDGGNTEAFV.

The chain is built from TRBV27 and TRBJ1-1; 9 bases are shared with TRBD1. The germline CDR1 and CDR2 sequences are MNHEY and SMNVEV (reference sequence). J gave up 1 base and V 8 bases, and 8 bases lay outside the gene matches. The CDR3 has 15 amino acids. The CDR3 region is CASRGQGIENTEAFF. In DNA form, the CDR3 reads TGTGCCAGCCGCGGACAGGGGATCGAGAACACTGAAGCTTTCTTT.

This clonotype was found a few times. CDR3 sequence (DNA): TGCAGCGTTGAAGAAGACAGGGGAGTGGAGACCCAGTACTTC. Its translation: CSVEEDRGVETQYF. The chain uses TRBV29-1 and TRBJ2-5, with 8 bases identical to TRBD1. This CDR3 has 14 residues. CDR1 and CDR2 from the germline V gene are SQVTM and ANQGSEA. Unmatched junction bases numbered 5, after V lost 0 bases and J lost 5 bases.

This rearrangement joins TRBV4-1 to TRBJ2-2, with 8 bases that match TRBD2. With 4 bases clipped from V and 4 bases from J, the junction kept 8 bases outside the gene matches. From germline, CDR1 is MGHRA and CDR2 YSYEKL. CDR3 length: 16 amino acids. The CDR3 spells CASSPLTSAITGELFF. CDR3 nucleotide sequence: TGCGCCAGCAGCCCCTTGACTAGCGCTATCACCGGGGAGCTGTTTTTT.

Remarks on this clonotype: One junction end does not reproduce the germline sequence, and a read error may be involved. The V and J genes are TRBV27 and TRBJ1-1; D uncertain. CDR3 length: 13 amino acids. Germline lookup yields CDR1 MNHEY and CDR2 SMNVEV (reference sequence). The DNA for the CDR3 is TGTGTCAGCAGTTTATCCCGGAACACTGAAGCTTTCTTT. Translating it yields CVSSLSRNTEAFF.

This clonotype has at least ten counts. Germline is not matched at one junction end, which may reflect a read error. This chain uses TRBV5-1 with TRBJ1-1; D remains ambiguous. The CDR3 sequence is 13 residues long. Per germline, CDR1 SGHRS and CDR2 YFSETQ. The DNA of the CDR3 is TGTGCCAGCAGCTTAACGGGATACACTGAAGCTTTCTTT. It yields the protein CASSLTGYTEAFF.

As DNA, the CDR3 is TGTGCCAGCAGGGCGGCCAACGGCGAAGAGACCCAGTACTTC. It yields the protein CASRAANGEETQYF. The J gene is TRBJ2-5, the V gene TRBV4-2, with no clear D. The CDR3 is made up of 14 amino acids. Germline V gene lookup returns CDR1 LGHNA and CDR2 YNFKEQ. V shed 6 bases and J shed 3 bases, with 14 bases lying between them.

The rearrangement uses TRBV11-2 and TRBJ1-2; D unclear. Germline V gene lookup returns CDR1 SGHAT and CDR2 FQNNGV. Trimming removed 3 bases from V and 6 bases from J, with 11 bases in between. The CDR3 is made up of 13 amino acids. CDR3 amino acids: CASSFTARDGYTF. The CDR3 coding sequence is TGTGCCAGCAGCTTTACTGCAAGGGATGGCTACACCTTC.

This clonotype came up many times. The chain links TRBV27 to TRBJ2-3; D may be TRBD1 or TRBD2 (5 bases each). CDR1 is MNHEY, CDR2 SMNVEV, per germline (reference sequence). Trimming stripped 6 bases from V and 1 base from J, with 14 bases between. The CDR3 sequence is 15 residues long. CDR3 coding DNA: TGTGCCAGCAGCTTGGGGGAACCTGGCACAGATACGCAGTATTTT. Its translation is CASSLGEPGTDTQYF.

This clonotype was seen repeatedly, ten times or more. The chain couples TRBV18 to TRBJ2-1; no firm D call. The CDR3 extends over 14 amino acids. V dropped 1 base and J dropped 5 bases, with 9 bases sitting between them. CDR1 and CDR2 (germline): KGHSH, LQKENI. CDR3 in DNA: TGTGCCAGCTCACCACGAGCTAGGGACAATGAGCAGTTCTTC. Its protein is CASSPRARDNEQFF. Supplemented by reference TRBV18 and TRBJ2-1, the full variable domain reads NAGVMQNPRHLVRRRGQEARLRCSPMKGHSHVYWYRQLPEEGLKFMVYLQKENIIDESGMPKERFSAEFPKEGPSILRIQQVVRGDSAAYFCASSPRARDNEQFFGPGTRLTVL.

This clonotype was observed many times. V is TRBV28 and J is TRBJ2-2, with D tentatively TRBD2 (5 bases). Germline-derived CDR1 and CDR2 are MDHEN and SYDVKM. This CDR3 spans 12 amino acids. Trimming removed 5 bases at V and 4 bases at J, with 5 bases between. The DNA for the CDR3 is TGTGCCAGCAGTACTAGCACCGGGGAGCTGTTTTTT. It encodes CASSTSTGELFF.

This clonotype was seen ten or more times. This CDR3 is CSARDWGLAGYNEQFF. The DNA of the CDR3 is TGCAGTGCTAGAGATTGGGGACTAGCGGGTTACAATGAGCAGTTCTTC. The J gene is TRBJ2-1, the V gene TRBV20-1; TRBD2 aligns across 12 bases. The germline gives CDR1 DFQATT, CDR2 SNEGSKA (reference sequence). V shed 0 bases and J 4 bases; nucleotides not matched to a gene: 4. The CDR3 contains 16 residues.

J is TRBJ2-7 and V is TRBV5-6; D may match TRBD1 or TRBD2 (6 bases each). Between the trimmed V and J ends, which lost 4 bases and 2 bases, there was a span of 16 bases. Germline CDR1 and CDR2: SGHDT and YYEEEE. The CDR3 runs 15 residues. CDR3: CASSLGGSRTYEQYF. Written as DNA, the CDR3 is TGTGCCAGCAGCCTAGGGGGGTCAAGAACCTACGAGCAGTACTTC.

The chain couples TRBV11-1 to TRBJ2-3; the D gene is possibly TRBD1 (5 bases). The V and J ends lost 5 bases and 2 bases respectively, with 20 bases between them. Germline loops: CDR1 SGHAT, CDR2 FQDESV (reference sequence). The CDR3 loop spans 17 amino acids. The CDR3 sequence is CASSPHPDSTYTDTQYF. In DNA, the CDR3 is TGTGCCAGCAGCCCTCACCCCGACAGCACCTACACAGATACGCAGTATTTT. The variable domain in full, completed from reference TRBV11-1 and TRBJ2-3, reads EAEVAQSPRYKITEKSQAVAFWCDPISGHATLYWYRQILGQGPELLVQFQDESVVDDSQLPKDRFSAERLKGVDSTLKIQPAELGDSAMYLCASSPHPDSTYTDTQYFGPGTRLTVL.